This TCR beta chain originates from a study of identical twins. In its sample, this clonotype was seen many times. In TCRdb, the 5' RACE reads were re-called with MiXCR into one record per CDR3 protein. The sample includes roughly 480,000 distinct CDR3 sequences, approximately 24% of them seen just once. The sample was also reused in another study, on T cells expressing NK-cell markers.

Sequenced material: CD4+ T cells sorted from blood. This receptor was obtained from a woman under 30 in good health.

CDR3 sequence: CASSLTTSGFNYEQYF. DNA of the CDR3: TGTGCCAGCAGCTTGACCACCAGCGGGTTTAACTACGAGCAGTACTTC. This chain joins TRBV7-2 and TRBJ2-7; D perhaps matches TRBD2 (6 bases). The germline gives CDR1 SGHTA, CDR2 FQGNSA. The CDR3 extends over 16 amino acids. The V gene lost 3 bases and the J gene lost 3 bases, with 18 bases spanning the gap.